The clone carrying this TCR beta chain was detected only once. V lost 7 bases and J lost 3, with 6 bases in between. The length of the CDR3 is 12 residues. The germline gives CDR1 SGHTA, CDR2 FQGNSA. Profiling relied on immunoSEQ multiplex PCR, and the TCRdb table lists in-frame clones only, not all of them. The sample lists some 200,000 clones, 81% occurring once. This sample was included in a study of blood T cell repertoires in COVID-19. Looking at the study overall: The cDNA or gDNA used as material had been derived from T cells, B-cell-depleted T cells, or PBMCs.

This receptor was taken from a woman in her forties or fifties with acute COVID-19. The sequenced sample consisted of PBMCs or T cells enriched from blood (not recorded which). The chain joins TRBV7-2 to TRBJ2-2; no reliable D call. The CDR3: CASTIYTGELFF. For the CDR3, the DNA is TGTGCCAGCACCATTTACACCGGGGAGCTGTTTTTT.